This T cell receptor beta chain was sequenced for a study of long-term antiretroviral therapy in people with HIV. General observations from the study: Narrower CDR3 length ranges marked HIV repertoires relative to controls. Subsequent to ART, diversity was augmented yet persisted below that of transplant donor controls. The clones with expansion before ART were dominant in the repertoire at all time points.

Remarks on this clone: Antigen: not known.

The CDR3 spans 13 residues. V shed 3 bases and J shed 2 bases, with 7 bases lying between them. Germline CDR1 and CDR2: MNHEY and SVGAGI. Researchers ran immunoSEQ v3.0 at survey level. Samples were sequenced targeting about 35,000-55,000 T-cell genomes each. The assay was immunoSEQ multiplex PCR, and TCRdb's table has in-frame clones only and misses some. The repertoire holds some 30,000 clones, approximately 84% seen once, with roughly 1% in the top ten. This clonotype originated in a man between 45 and 60 years old with HIV. The sequences come from unsorted PBMCs, collected 2 years after starting antiretroviral therapy. The J gene is TRBJ1-2, the V gene TRBV6-5; tentatively, D is TRBD1 (5 bases). In DNA form, the CDR3 reads TGTGCCAGCAGTTATAACAGGAACTATGGCTACACCTTC. Translation gives CASSYNRNYGYTF.